This T cell receptor beta chain comes out of a study of T cell clonotyping in hematopoietic cell transplantation. The data were produced by immunoSEQ multiplex PCR, yet TCRdb's version contains in-frame clones alone and is incomplete. This table holds approximately 4,400 clones, 60% to 80% found once. The length of the CDR3 is 14 residues. CDR1 and CDR2 from the germline V gene are SGHNT and YYREEE (reference sequence). The junction had 6 bases not matched to a gene; V was cut back by 4 bases and J by 2 bases. General observations from the study: Pathologically expanded recipient clonotypes increased progressively from day 30 to day 180 as diversity fell.

This clone has a single count. The antigen is undetermined. The starting material was PBMCs, obtained 100 days after allogeneic stem cell transplant. The clonotype comes from a male patient aged 60 to 75 who had an allogeneic stem cell transplant, so the T cells may come from the graft donor. Some clones in this sample may be carry-over from other donors' samples. This sequence joins TRBV5-4 and TRBJ2-7; TRBD2 aligns across 7 bases. The CDR3 nucleotides are TGTGCCAGCAGCCACCCGGGGGGAGCCTACGAGCAGTACTTC. Amino acids: CASSHPGGAYEQYF.